This T cell receptor beta chain was obtained from a study of CD8+ T cells in alopecia areata. Treatment: oral pan-JAK inhibitor, 5-10 mg twice daily. The CDR3 contains 14 residues. The V end was cut by 2 bases, the J end by 10 bases, with 15 bases between. CDR1 GTSNPN and CDR2 SVGIG come from the germline V gene (reference sequence). The sequencing template was cDNA reverse transcribed from extracted RNA. Method: immunoSEQ multiplex PCR; TCRdb's copy keeps in-frame clones and lacks some. The data show around 100,000 clones, approximately 55% seen once. This chain connects TRBV30 to TRBJ1-6; D is unresolved. The sequencing used CD4+ T cells sorted from blood, collected at week 24, from a patient treated with tofacitinib. The clonotype comes from a human donor with alopecia areata. The CDR3 spells CAWSRQAGGSPLHF. CDR3 bases: TGTGCCTGGAGTCGGCAGGCAGGAGGATCACCCCTCCACTTT.